A selection of T cell receptor beta chains follows, all from one sample in a study of T cells in Graves' hyperthyroidism and ophthalmopathy. TCRdb independently ran MiXCR on the multiplex PCR reads; one entry per CDR3 protein. Of about half a million distinct CDR3 sequences in the sample, 20% are singletons; the top ten hold approximately 48%. Specimen: blood. The receptors here all came from a man aged 35 to 55 with Graves' ophthalmopathy. CDR3s include the opening cysteine and the closing phenylalanine or tryptophan. A D gene is named only where the DNA matches it firmly. The size of a clone is reported for some rows only, either as once, few or many, or as a class for expanded clones.

TRBV7-9	TRBJ1-2	many	NA	CASSQRGPSPNYGYTF	TGTGCCAGCAGCCAGAGAGGGCCCAGCCCTAACTATGGCTACACCTTC
TRBV18	TRBJ2-5	many	NA	CASSPRGHTKETQYF	TGTGCCAGCTCACCCCGCGGACATACGAAAGAGACCCAGTACTTC
TRBV15	TRBJ1-1	few	NA	CATSRGGRNTEAFF	TGTGCCACCAGCAGAGGAGGCAGGAACACTGAAGCTTTCTTT
TRBV2	TRBJ1-2	many	NA	CASRNRPSANTNYGYTF	TGTGCCAGCAGAAACCGCCCCTCTGCGAATACTAACTATGGCTACACCTTC
TRBV7-8	TRBJ2-1	NA	NA	CASRTGDGANEQFF	TGTGCCAGCAGGACGGGAGATGGGGCCAATGAGCAGTTCTTC
TRBV3-1	TRBJ1-1	NA	NA	CASSSRPGGAEAFF	TGTGCCAGCAGCTCCCGTCCCGGGGGCGCTGAAGCTTTCTTT
TRBV12-3/TRBV12-4	TRBJ1-4	NA	NA	CATRQALATNEKLFF	TGTGCCACCAGGCAGGCCCTTGCAACTAATGAAAAACTGTTTTTT
TRBV20-1	TRBJ2-5	few	NA	CSAKGGGETQYF	TGCAGTGCTAAGGGGGGGGGGGAGACCCAGTACTTC
TRBV6-1	TRBJ1-2	many	TRBD1	CASSEAGTGNGYTF	TGTGCCAGCAGTGAAGCTGGGACAGGGAACGGCTACACCTTC
TRBV6-6	TRBJ1-2	many	TRBD1	CASSYTGQGSYYGYTF	TGTGCCAGCAGTTACACGGGACAGGGATCATACTATGGCTACACCTTC
TRBV6-1	TRBJ2-7	few	TRBD2	CASSLAPGLAYEQYF	TGTGCCAGCAGTTTAGCCCCGGGACTAGCCTACGAGCAGTACTTC
TRBV6-1	TRBJ1-4	few	NA	CASVSSGAEEKLFF	TGTGCCAGCGTATCATCGGGGGCTGAAGAAAAACTGTTTTTT
TRBV29-1	TRBJ2-3	NA	NA	CSVSAREDTDTQYF	TGCAGCGTTAGTGCGCGAGAGGACACAGATACGCAGTATTTT
TRBV7-2	TRBJ1-1	NA	NA	CASKAEGLLNTEAFF	TGTGCCAGCAAGGCCGAGGGGCTACTGAACACTGAAGCTTTCTTT
TRBV11-3	TRBJ2-3	NA	NA	CASSPKSRTNTDTQYF	TGTGCCAGCAGCCCTAAGTCCCGGACTAACACAGATACGCAGTATTTT
TRBV4-3	TRBJ2-2	NA	NA	CASSQDSLASGELFF	TGCGCCAGCAGCCAAGATAGCCTAGCCAGCGGGGAGCTGTTTTTT
TRBV5-5	TRBJ2-7	NA	NA	CASLGELSSYEQYF	TGTGCCAGCTTGGGAGAATTGTCCTCCTACGAGCAGTACTTC